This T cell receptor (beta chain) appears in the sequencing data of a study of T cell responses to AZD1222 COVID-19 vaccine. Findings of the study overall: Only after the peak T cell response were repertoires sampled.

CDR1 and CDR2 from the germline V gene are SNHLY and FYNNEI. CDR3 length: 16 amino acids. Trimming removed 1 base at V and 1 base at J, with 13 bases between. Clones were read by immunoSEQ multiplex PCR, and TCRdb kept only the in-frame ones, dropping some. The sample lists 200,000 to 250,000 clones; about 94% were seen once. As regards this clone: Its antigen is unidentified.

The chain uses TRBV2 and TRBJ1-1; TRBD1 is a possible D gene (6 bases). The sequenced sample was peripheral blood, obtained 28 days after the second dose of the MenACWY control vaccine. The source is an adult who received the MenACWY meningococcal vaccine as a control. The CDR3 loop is CASSEEWGHRNTEAFF. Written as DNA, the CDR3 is TGTGCCAGCAGTGAAGAGTGGGGGCACAGGAACACTGAAGCTTTCTTT.